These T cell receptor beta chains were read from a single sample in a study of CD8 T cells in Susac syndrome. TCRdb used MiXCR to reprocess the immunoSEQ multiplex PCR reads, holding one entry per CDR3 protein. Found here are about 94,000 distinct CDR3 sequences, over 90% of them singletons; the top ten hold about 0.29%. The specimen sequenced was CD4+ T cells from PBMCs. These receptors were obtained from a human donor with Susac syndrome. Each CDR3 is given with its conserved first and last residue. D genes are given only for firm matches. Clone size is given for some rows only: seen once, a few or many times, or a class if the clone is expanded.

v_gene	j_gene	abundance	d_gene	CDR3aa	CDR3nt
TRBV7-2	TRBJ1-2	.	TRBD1	CASSLQGAVYGYTF	TGTGCCAGCAGCTTACAGGGGGCAGTCTATGGCTACACCTTC
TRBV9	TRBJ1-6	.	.	CASSLVGASPLHF	TGTGCCAGCAGCCTAGTAGGGGCTTCACCCCTCCACTTT
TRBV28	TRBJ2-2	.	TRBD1	CASSSTGDTGELFF	TGTGCCAGCAGTTCGACAGGGGACACCGGGGAGCTGTTTTTT
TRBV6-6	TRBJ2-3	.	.	CASSYGIVSDTQYF	TGTGCCAGCAGTTACGGGATAGTTTCAGATACGCAGTATTTT
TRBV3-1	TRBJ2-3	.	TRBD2	CASSQETGTITDTQYF	TGTGCCAGCAGCCAGGAAACCGGGACTATCACAGATACGCAGTATTTT
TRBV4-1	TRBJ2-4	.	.	CASSQDQSRGNIQYF	TGCGCCAGCAGCCAAGATCAGTCCAGGGGAAACATTCAGTACTTC
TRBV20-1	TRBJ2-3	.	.	CSARGPRSGTQYF	TGCAGTGCTCGGGGGCCAAGGAGTGGTACGCAGTATTTT
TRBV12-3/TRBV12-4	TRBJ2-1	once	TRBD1	CASSFLPGGYNEQFF	TGTGCCAGCAGTTTTCTTCCAGGGGGTTACAATGAGCAGTTCTTC
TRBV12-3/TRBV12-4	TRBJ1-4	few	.	CASSPRGTNEKLFF	TGTGCCAGCAGCCCCAGGGGAACTAATGAAAAACTGTTTTTT
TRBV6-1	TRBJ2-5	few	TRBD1	CASTAGQGPGETQYF	TGTGCCAGCACCGCCGGACAGGGGCCAGGGGAGACCCAGTACTTC
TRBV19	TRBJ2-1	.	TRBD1	CASSRGQGNEQFF	TGTGCCAGTAGTAGAGGACAGGGAAATGAGCAGTTCTTC
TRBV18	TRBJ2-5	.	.	CASSPYLGGQETQYF	TGTGCCAGCTCACCATACCTAGGGGGCCAAGAGACCCAGTACTTC
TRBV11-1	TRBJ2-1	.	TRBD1	CASSLTGGGYNEQFF	TGTGCCAGCAGCTTGACAGGGGGCGGGTACAATGAGCAGTTCTTC
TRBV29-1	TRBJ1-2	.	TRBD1	CSASRGGGYTF	TGCAGCGCCTCCAGGGGGGGTGGCTACACCTTC